The next 8 T cell receptor beta chains were all read from a single sample in a study of OX40 agonist ivuxolimab in advanced cancers. Assay used: immunoSEQ multiplex PCR; TCRdb lists only in-frame clones, some missing. The sample consists of 55,000 to 70,000 clones, 65% to 85% of them appearing once. The material sequenced was CD4+ or CD8+ T cells sorted from blood, taken in a trial of the OX40 agonist ivuxolimab. These receptors originate from an adult with an advanced solid tumor such as melanoma, head and neck, liver or kidney cancer.

This chain joins TRBV5-4 and TRBJ2-5; the match to TRBD2 covers 9 bases. Germline CDR1 is SGHNT and CDR2 is YYREEE (reference sequence). This CDR3 contains 16 residues. J gave up 3 bases and V 0 bases, and 6 bases lay outside the gene matches. The CDR3 region is CASSLGAGGLEETQYF. The CDR3 DNA sequence: TGTGCCAGCAGCTTGGGCGCGGGGGGGCTCGAAGAGACCCAGTACTTC.

V and J are TRBV14 and TRBJ2-7, with D perhaps matching TRBD2 (7 bases). The CDR3 has 15 residues. The V gene's germline CDR1 is SGHDN and CDR2 FVKESK. V lost 1 base and J 2 bases, leaving 12 bases between the germline ends. CDR3 sequence (DNA): TGTGCCAGCAGCCAAGGGGGGGGCCAAGCCTACGAGCAGTACTTC. It encodes CASSQGGGQAYEQYF.

The chain combines TRBV2 with TRBJ2-7; 8 bases align to TRBD1. In germline, CDR1 is SNHLY, CDR2 FYNNEI. J lost 2 bases, V lost 4 bases, and 7 bases had no gene match. The CDR3 covers 15 residues. CDR3 loop: CASSGTGSGTYEQYF. CDR3 DNA sequence: TGTGCCAGCAGTGGGACAGGGAGTGGAACCTACGAGCAGTACTTC.

V and J are TRBV5-1 and TRBJ1-1; no clear D. CDR3 size: 14 residues. Trimming left V 2 bases short and J 1 base short, with 9 bases between. Germline V gives CDR1 SGHRS, CDR2 YFSETQ. The CDR3 region has the DNA TGCGCCAGCAGCTTAGACAACCAGAACACTGAAGCTTTCTTT. Translating gives CASSLDNQNTEAFF.

V usage is TRBV10-1 and J usage is TRBJ2-5; D is tentatively TRBD1 or TRBD2 (5 bases each). The germline V gene encodes CDR1 WNHNN and CDR2 SYGVQD (reference sequence). The CDR3 spans 19 residues. Trimming removed 0 bases at V and 5 bases at J, with 25 bases between. CDR3 sequence (DNA): TGCGCCAGCAGTGAGTCGGCGTTATCCGGGACCCCCCTTCAGGAGACCCAGTACTTC. Amino acids: CASSESALSGTPLQETQYF.

The chain has TRBV4-1 and TRBJ2-2, with 7 nucleotides matching TRBD2. After removal of 8 bases from V and 0 bases from J, the junction contained 6 bases not matched to a gene. Germline lookup yields CDR1 MGHRA and CDR2 YSYEKL. This CDR3 has 15 residues. In DNA form, the CDR3 reads TGCGCCAGCGGCCCGGCGGGGGCGAACACCGGGGAGCTGTTTTTT. It is translated as CASGPAGANTGELFF.

The chain couples TRBV6-1 to TRBJ2-1; D gene uncertain. Per germline, CDR1 MNHNS and CDR2 SASEGT. Deletions cut 5 bases from V and 0 bases from J, with 8 bases between. This CDR3 spans 14 amino acids. CDR3 coding DNA: TGTGCCAGCAGTCCGTTGAGCTCCTACAATGAGCAGTTCTTC. This sequence encodes CASSPLSSYNEQFF.

The gene calls are TRBV7-9 and TRBJ2-7; D uncertain. V lost 1 base and J lost 0, with 7 bases in between. The germline V gene encodes CDR1 SEHNR and CDR2 FQNEAQ (reference sequence). The CDR3 has 14 amino acids. CDR3 bases: TGTGCCAGCAGCTTAGAAGGTGGCTCCTACGAGCAGTACTTC. Translated: CASSLEGGSYEQYF.